One sample yielded the 14 T cell receptor beta chains listed below, sequenced in a study of blood T cell repertoires in COVID-19. Clones were sequenced by immunoSEQ multiplex PCR, and TCRdb holds only the in-frame ones, with some missing. Here the sample spans about 240,000 clones, 88% being singletons. Sample: peripheral blood. These receptor sequences come from a woman in her 40s who had recovered from COVID-19.

Written as DNA, the CDR3 is TGTGCCAGCAGCTTAGGGTGTGCCAGGGCCCTTTCTGGGGCCAACGTCCTGACTTTC. It codes for CASSLGCARALSGANVLTF. This rearrangement joins TRBV11-3 to TRBJ2-6; D is possibly TRBD1 (5 bases). The CDR3 is 19 amino acids. CDR1 is SGHNT and CDR2 is YENEEA in the germline V gene. V was pared by 1 base and J by 1 base, with 17 bases between.

The chain is built from TRBV4-1 and TRBJ2-1; 11 positions agree with TRBD2. Germline V gene sequence: CDR1 MGHRA, CDR2 YSYEKL. The CDR3 has 15 residues. The ends lost 4 bases at V and 10 bases at J; junction bases unmatched: 9. The CDR3, as DNA: TGCGCCAGCAGCCCGGGACTAGCGGCCGGGGGGGAGCAGTTCTTC. Encoded protein: CASSPGLAAGGEQFF.

The table lists this clone with a count of one. V and J are TRBV6-2 or TRBV6-3 and TRBJ1-1; TRBD1 matches at 9 bases. Trimming cost V 2 bases and J 6 bases; bases outside gene matches: 1. CDR1 MNHEY and CDR2 SVGEGT come from the germline V gene. CDR3 length: 13 amino acids. The CDR3: CASSYRTGAEAFF. DNA of the CDR3: TGTGCCAGCAGTTACAGGACAGGGGCTGAAGCTTTCTTT.

The gene calls are TRBV13 and TRBJ2-7, with 7 nucleotides matching TRBD2. V dropped 4 bases and J dropped 7; count of bases not matched to a gene: 10. Germline V lookup: CDR1 PRHDT, CDR2 FYEKMQ (reference sequence). The CDR3 spans 14 residues. The CDR3 DNA reads TGTGCCAGCAGCTCCGGCAGCGGGATTGGGGAGCAGTACTTC. Translation gives CASSSGSGIGEQYF.

The chain employs TRBV10-3 and TRBJ1-1; 7 bases line up with TRBD1. With V trimmed by 10 bases and J by 4 bases, 6 bases remained unmatched. The CDR3 runs 12 residues. Germline lookup yields CDR1 ENHRY and CDR2 SYGVKD. The CDR3 spells CATRQGGTEAFF. The DNA for the CDR3 is TGTGCCACCAGACAGGGCGGCACTGAAGCTTTCTTT.

The gene calls are TRBV20-1 and TRBJ1-2; D is unresolved. Germline V CDR1 and CDR2: DFQATT, SNEGSKA (reference sequence). Trimming pared 6 bases from V and 8 bases from J, leaving 13 bases between. The CDR3 sequence is 11 residues long. Here the CDR3 reads CSAPGEWGYTF. Written as DNA, the CDR3 is TGCAGTGCCCCGGGAGAGTGGGGCTACACCTTC.

The chain is built from TRBV19 and TRBJ2-1, with 10 bases aligning to TRBD2. The V gene end was trimmed by 3 bases and the J gene end by 0 bases; junction bases not matched to a gene: 5. Germline V gene data show CDR1 as LNHDA and CDR2 as SQIVND (reference sequence). The CDR3 loop spans 17 amino acids. CDR3 loop: CASSIFASGSSYNEQFF. CDR3 nucleotide sequence: TGTGCCAGTAGTATTTTTGCTAGCGGGAGCTCCTACAATGAGCAGTTCTTC.

CDR3: CASSVEVGRGTYGYTF. Here the CDR3 DNA reads TGTGCCAGCAGCGTAGAGGTAGGACGGGGAACCTATGGCTACACCTTC. The V call is TRBV9, the J call TRBJ1-2; D is undetermined. V gave up 0 bases and J gave up 4 bases, with 16 bases separating them. Germline CDR1 and CDR2: SGDLS and YYNGEE. This CDR3 is 16 amino acids long.

The chain recombines TRBV7-2 with TRBJ1-3, with D possibly being TRBD1 (5 bases). Germline V gene data show CDR1 as SGHTA and CDR2 as FQGNSA. Between the trimmed V and J ends, which lost 2 bases and 4 bases, there was a span of 9 bases. The CDR3 runs to 14 residues. CDR3 bases: TGTGCCAGCAGCTTAAGGCCAGGGGGAAACACCATATATTTT. It encodes CASSLRPGGNTIYF.

This rearrangement joins TRBV3-1 (or the pseudogene TRBV3-2) to TRBJ2-7, with 10 bases aligning to TRBD2. CDR3 length equals 18 residues. Germline CDR1 reads LGHDT; CDR2 reads YNNKEL (reference sequence). Trimming removed 1 base from V and 3 bases from J; junction bases left unmatched: 12. The CDR3 DNA sequence: TGTGCCAGCAGCCAAGGGGGTAGCGGGAGGTCCCAGTACTACGAGCAGTACTTC. It yields the protein CASSQGGSGRSQYYEQYF.

The chain employs TRBV13 and TRBJ2-7, with 13 positions matching TRBD2. There are 16 residues in the CDR3. The junction had 7 bases not matched to a gene; V was cut back by 4 bases and J by 4 bases. Germline V gives CDR1 PRHDT, CDR2 FYEKMQ (reference sequence). In DNA form, the CDR3 reads TGTGCCAGCAGCTCCGGGGGGACTAGCGGGACGTACGAGCAGTACTTC. Translated: CASSSGGTSGTYEQYF.

V gene TRBV30 combines with J gene TRBJ1-2, with no clear D. CDR1 and CDR2 (germline): GTSNPN, SVGIG (reference sequence). V was trimmed by 3 bases and J by 1 base, leaving 3 bases between them. The CDR3 loop spans 11 amino acids. CDR3 in amino acids: CAWSLNYGYTF. For the CDR3, the DNA is TGTGCCTGGAGCCTTAACTATGGCTACACCTTC.

This clone was seen a few times. The chain links TRBV5-1 to TRBJ1-1; possible D gene TRBD1, 5 bases. Trimming removed 6 bases from V and 0 bases from J, with 15 bases in between. Germline V lookup: CDR1 SGHRS, CDR2 YFSETQ. The CDR3 contains 15 residues. CDR3 nucleotide sequence: TGCGCCAGCACCAATGGGGGGAACATGAACACTGAAGCTTTCTTT. Translating it yields CASTNGGNMNTEAFF.

This clone has just one count. The gene calls are TRBV7-2 and TRBJ1-2; no firm D call. V lost 1 base and J lost 4, with 13 bases in between. Germline V lookup: CDR1 SGHTA, CDR2 FQGNSA. The length of the CDR3 is 15 residues. The CDR3 is CASSLDSPRGYGYTF. The CDR3 DNA reads TGTGCCAGCAGCTTAGACTCCCCCCGGGGCTATGGCTACACCTTC. Based on the CDR3 plus reference TRBV7-2 and TRBJ1-2, the full variable domain is GAGVSQSPSNKVTEKGKDVELRCDPISGHTALYWYRQSLGQGLEFLIYFQGNSAPDKSGLPSDRFSAERTGGSVSTLTIQRTQQEDSAVYLCASSLDSPRGYGYTFGSGTRLTVV.